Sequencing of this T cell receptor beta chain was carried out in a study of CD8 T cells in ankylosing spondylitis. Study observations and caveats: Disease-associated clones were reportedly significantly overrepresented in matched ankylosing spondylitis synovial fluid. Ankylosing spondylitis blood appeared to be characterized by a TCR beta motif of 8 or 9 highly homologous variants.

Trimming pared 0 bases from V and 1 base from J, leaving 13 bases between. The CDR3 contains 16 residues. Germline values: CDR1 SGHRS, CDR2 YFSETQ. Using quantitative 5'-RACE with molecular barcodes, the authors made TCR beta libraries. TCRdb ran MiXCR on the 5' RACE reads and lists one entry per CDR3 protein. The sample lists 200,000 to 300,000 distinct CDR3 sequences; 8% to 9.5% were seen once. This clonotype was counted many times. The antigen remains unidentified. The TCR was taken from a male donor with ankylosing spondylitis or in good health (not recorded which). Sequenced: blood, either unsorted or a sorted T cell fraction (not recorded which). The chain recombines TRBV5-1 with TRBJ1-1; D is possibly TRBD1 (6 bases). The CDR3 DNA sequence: TGCGCCAGCAGCTTGGCGTTTGACAGGCCGAACACTGAAGCTTTCTTT. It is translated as CASSLAFDRPNTEAFF.